This T cell receptor beta chain derives from a study of blood T cells in healthy people across ages. About this clonotype itself: Its antigen is currently unknown.

Study-level results: Versus aged donors, long-lived donors had higher diversity and more naive CD4+ cells. Unknown donor CMV status possibly confounded expanded clonotype changes.

Primed by a sample-barcoded 5' primer and a J-beta primer mix, a second PCR proceeded for roughly 6 to 12 cycles. A 12-random-nucleotide template-switch adaptor tagged each cDNA molecule. TCRdb called the 5' RACE reads again in MiXCR, with one record for every CDR3 protein. Counted here are around 500,000 distinct CDR3 sequences, around half occurring once; the ten biggest clones make up 20% to 25%. This CDR3 has 12 amino acids. Germline lookup yields CDR1 PRHDT and CDR2 FYEKMQ (reference sequence). Trimming removed 6 bases from V and 4 bases from J, with 7 bases in between. V is TRBV13 and J is TRBJ2-1, with D possibly being TRBD1 (5 bases). The sequenced material came from blood. This TCR was recovered from an elderly man in good health. Written as DNA, the CDR3 is TGTGCCAGCAGGCAGGGTTACAATGAGCAGTTCTTC. Translated: CASRQGYNEQFF. Together with reference TRBV13 and TRBJ2-1, the CDR3 gives the full variable domain: AAGVIQSPRHLIKEKRETATLKCYPIPRHDTVYWYQQGPGQDPQFLISFYEKMQSDKGSIPDRFSAQQFSDYHSELNMSSLELGDSALYFCASRQGYNEQFFGPGTRLTVL.